A selection of T cell receptor beta chains follows, all from one sample in a study of shared clonotypes between healthy human individuals. The data were produced by immunoSEQ multiplex PCR, yet TCRdb's version contains in-frame clones alone and is incomplete. Of a few million clones in the sample, over 85% were seen once. The specimen was naive CD4+ T cells from PBMCs. Receptors were obtained from a man aged 18 to 29 in good health. Some clones in this sample may be carry-over from other donors' samples. CDR3s include the opening cysteine and the closing phenylalanine or tryptophan. D genes are given only for firm matches. Size tells how often a clone was seen (once, few, many) or the class of an expanded clone, and some rows leave it out.

V: TRBV6-1
size: -
D: TRBD1
length: 16
J: TRBJ2-7
CDR3: CASSERWAGGLYEQYF
DNA: TGTGCCAGCAGTGAAAGGTGGGCAGGGGGCCTCTACGAGCAGTACTTC

V: TRBV6-1
size: -
D: -
length: 16
J: TRBJ2-2
CDR3: CASSEALRVSTGELFF
DNA: TGTGCCAGCAGTGAAGCGCTTCGAGTGTCCACCGGGGAGCTGTTTTTT

V: TRBV19
size: -
D: -
length: 14
J: TRBJ1-2
CDR3: CASSISARGYGYTF
DNA: TGTGCCAGTAGTATTTCGGCCAGGGGCTATGGCTACACCTTC

V: TRBV18
size: -
D: -
length: 15
J: TRBJ1-1
CDR3: CASSPPGFGDTEAFF
DNA: TGTGCCAGCTCACCACCGGGGTTTGGGGACACTGAAGCTTTCTTT

V: TRBV28
size: once
D: TRBD1
length: 16
J: TRBJ1-2
CDR3: CASRNTFDRGGYGYTF
DNA: TGTGCCAGCAGAAATACCTTCGACAGGGGGGGTTATGGCTACACCTTC

V: TRBV28
size: -
D: TRBD1
length: 15
J: TRBJ1-5
CDR3: CASSLETGLDQPQHF
DNA: TGTGCCAGCAGTTTAGAGACAGGGTTGGATCAGCCCCAGCATTTT

V: TRBV7-2
size: -
D: TRBD2
length: 16
J: TRBJ2-1
CDR3: CASSPWDVIAGAEQFF
DNA: TGTGCCAGCAGCCCATGGGACGTAATAGCGGGAGCGGAGCAGTTCTTC

V: TRBV5-1
size: -
D: TRBD1
length: 14
J: TRBJ1-1
CDR3: CASSFRTGDTEAFF
DNA: TGCGCCAGCAGCTTTCGGACAGGGGACACTGAAGCTTTCTTT

V: TRBV28
size: -
D: -
length: 15
J: TRBJ2-6
CDR3: CASSSGSSGANVLTF
DNA: TGTGCCAGCAGTTCAGGGAGCTCTGGGGCCAACGTCCTGACTTTC

V: TRBV5-1
size: -
D: TRBD1
length: 19
J: TRBJ2-7
CDR3: CASSSPLGRAGQGNYEQYF
DNA: TGCGCCAGCAGCTCTCCCCTTGGGAGGGCGGGACAGGGAAACTACGAGCAGTACTTC

V: TRBV27
size: -
D: -
length: 14
J: TRBJ2-4
CDR3: CASSFDRAKNIQYF
DNA: TGTGCCAGCAGTTTCGACAGGGCCAAAAACATTCAGTACTTC